These 24 T cell receptor beta chains were sequenced from one sample in a study of T-cell memory formation after mild COVID-19. TCRdb passed the 5' RACE reads through MiXCR, listing each CDR3 protein once. The sample shows around 200,000 distinct CDR3 sequences, approximately 16% of them seen only once. Sequencing was carried out using PBMCs or a T cell subset sorted from them (not recorded which). Receptor source: an adult woman who had mild COVID-19 (a few samples of this study predate the infection). Cell type and time point are not known.

The chain is built from TRBV12-3 or TRBV12-4 and TRBJ2-1; 11 bases fit TRBD2. This CDR3 is 17 amino acids long. The V and J ends lost 3 bases and 5 bases, in that order; junction bases with no gene match: 9. The CDR3 is CASSFPTRLAGNNEQFF. For the CDR3, the DNA is TGTGCCAGCAGTTTTCCCACGAGACTAGCGGGAAACAATGAGCAGTTCTTC.

This clonotype has a count of ten or more. Here the CDR3 reads CASTKGQGKLNEQFF. The CDR3 bases are TGTGCCAGCACAAAGGGACAGGGCAAGCTAAATGAGCAGTTCTTC. The genes are TRBV6-5 and TRBJ2-1; TRBD1 matches at 9 bases. There are 15 residues in the CDR3. Per germline, CDR1 MNHEY and CDR2 SVGAGI. Trimming took 7 bases from V and 7 from J; bases not matched to a gene: 11.

This clonotype was observed a handful of times. The chain employs TRBV7-9 and TRBJ2-7; TRBD1 is a possible D gene (6 bases). The CDR3 totals 16 residues. Trimming took 4 bases from V and 3 from J, leaving 19 bases between them. Germline V gene data show CDR1 as SEHNR and CDR2 as FQNEAQ (reference sequence). The CDR3 nucleotides are TGTGCCAGCAGCTGGGGGCCCGCAGACCTAGGCTACGAGCAGTACTTC. Residues: CASSWGPADLGYEQYF.

This clonotype turned up a few times. DNA of the CDR3: TGTGCCAGCAGCCAAGGGCAGAAAATAACTGAAGCTTTCTTT. Translated: CASSQGQKITEAFF. The J gene is TRBJ1-1, the V gene TRBV3-1; D unresolved. The CDR3 contains 14 residues. Trimming pared 1 base from V and 5 bases from J, leaving 11 bases between. Germline CDR1 is LGHDT and CDR2 is YNNKEL (reference sequence).

This clonotype was counted at least ten times. V gene TRBV20-1 combines with J gene TRBJ2-1, with a tentative D call TRBD2 (5 bases). Trimming shortened V by 5 bases and J by 0 bases, and 11 bases separated the two germline ends. CDR1 and CDR2 (germline): DFQATT, SNEGSKA (reference sequence). The CDR3 covers 14 residues. The CDR3 region has the DNA TGCAGTGCTTCCCGGGGTAGCTCCTACAATGAGCAGTTCTTC. Translating it yields CSASRGSSYNEQFF.

The gene calls are TRBV6-5 and TRBJ2-7; a weak D match, TRBD2 (6 bases). Per the germline V gene, CDR1 is MNHEY and CDR2 is SVGAGI. V was cut by 5 bases and J by 7 bases, with 21 bases left in between. The CDR3 runs to 15 residues. Written as DNA, the CDR3 is TGTGCCAGCAGTCGACCGGGGACTGAGCCTGGGGAGCAGTACTTC. As protein: CASSRPGTEPGEQYF.

The rearrangement links TRBV9 to TRBJ2-7; 7 bases align to TRBD1. Germline-derived CDR1 and CDR2 are SGDLS and YYNGEE. J was trimmed by 1 base and V by 4 bases; bases with no gene match: 11. This CDR3 comprises 16 residues. CDR3 nucleotide sequence: TGTGCCAGCAGCCTCGGGACAGCTCCCGGTTCCTACGAGCAGTACTTC. Residues: CASSLGTAPGSYEQYF.

This chain's CDR3 is CASSFTRFGNTGELFF. Written as DNA, the CDR3 is TGTGCCAGCAGCTTTACTAGGTTCGGGAACACCGGGGAGCTGTTTTTT. This chain links TRBV11-2 with TRBJ2-2; tentative D call: TRBD2 (5 bases). This CDR3 contains 16 residues. Germline assignment: CDR1 SGHAT and CDR2 FQNNGV. The germline V and J ends were trimmed by 3 bases and 1 base, with 12 bases remaining between them.

This clonotype was counted between two and nine times. The J gene is TRBJ1-1, the V gene TRBV5-6, with D possibly being TRBD1 (5 bases). The germline V gene has CDR1 SGHDT and CDR2 YYEEEE. CDR3 length: 12 amino acids. V dropped 4 bases and J dropped 7 bases, with 11 bases sitting between them. CDR3: CASSPGLSEAFF. The DNA for the CDR3 is TGTGCCAGCAGCCCGGGACTAAGTGAAGCTTTCTTT.

This clonotype was seen more than once but under ten times. The rearrangement links TRBV7-4 to TRBJ1-1; TRBD1 is a possible D gene (5 bases). V was shortened by 2 bases and J by 1 base, with 17 bases between the two germline ends. Germline loops: CDR1 SGHVT, CDR2 SQSDAQ. The CDR3 runs to 17 residues. CDR3 sequence reads: CASSLMGREVPNTEAFF. The CDR3 nucleotides are TGTGCCAGCAGCTTAATGGGCAGGGAAGTCCCGAACACTGAAGCTTTCTTT. The full variable domain, with the rest looked up from reference TRBV7-4 and TRBJ1-1, is GAGVSQSPRYKVAKRGRDVALRCDSISGHVTLYWYRQTLGQGSEVLTYSQSDAQRDKSGRPSGRFSAERPERSVSTLKIQRTEQGDSAVYLCASSLMGREVPNTEAFFGQGTRLTVV.

This clonotype was detected a few times. The CDR3 spells CACLGTSGGALFF. The CDR3 bases are TGTGCCTGTCTCGGGACTAGCGGGGGGGCGCTGTTCTTC. The rearrangement uses TRBV30 and TRBJ2-1, with TRBD2 identical over 16 bases. This CDR3 region has 13 residues. The V segment lost 6 bases and the J segment 15 bases; nucleotides outside the gene matches: 8. Germline V gene sequence: CDR1 GTSNPN, CDR2 SVGIG (reference sequence).

The CDR3 region is CASSLSQGPGYGYTF. The CDR3 DNA reads TGTGCCAGCAGCCTATCACAGGGGCCGGGCTATGGCTACACCTTC. The chain couples TRBV7-9 to TRBJ1-2, with 7 bases matching TRBD1. Trimming took 5 bases from V and 4 from J; bases not matched to a gene: 10. CDR3 length equals 15 residues. Germline V lookup: CDR1 SEHNR, CDR2 FQNEAQ (reference sequence).

This chain links TRBV5-1 with TRBJ2-1, with 11 bases lining up with TRBD2. In germline, CDR1 is SGHRS, CDR2 YFSETQ. CDR3 length: 17 amino acids. The V and J ends lost 4 bases and 6 bases, in that order; junction bases with no gene match: 12. CDR3 nucleotides: TGCGCCAGCAGCCCGATACTTTTTCTAGCGGGGGGCAATGAGCAGTTCTTC. Translating it yields CASSPILFLAGGNEQFF.

This clonotype was observed a few times. The CDR3, as DNA: TGTGCCAGCACCATGACAGGGGGCGTTGGTTCACCCCTCCACTTT. Amino acids: CASTMTGGVGSPLHF. V usage is TRBV7-9 and J usage is TRBJ1-6; 10 positions agree with TRBD1. The V gene end was trimmed by 7 bases and the J gene end by 9 bases; junction bases not matched to a gene: 9. Germline V CDR1 and CDR2: SEHNR, FQNEAQ (reference sequence). The CDR3 is made up of 15 amino acids.

This chain's CDR3 is CASSLEGASNTEAFF. The CDR3 DNA reads as TGCGCCAGCAGCTTGGAGGGGGCCTCGAACACTGAAGCTTTCTTT. The chain joins TRBV5-1 to TRBJ1-1; 7 nucleotides agree with TRBD1. Unmatched junction bases numbered 3, after V lost 0 bases and J lost 1 base. Germline loops: CDR1 SGHRS, CDR2 YFSETQ. This CDR3 spans 15 amino acids.

This clonotype was picked up a small number of times. V is TRBV3-1 and J is TRBJ2-1; D may be TRBD1 or TRBD2 (5 bases each). V was clipped by 4 bases and J by 9 bases, with 19 bases between them. Germline CDR1 is LGHDT and CDR2 is YNNKEL (reference sequence). The CDR3 length is 15 residues. The DNA of the CDR3 is TGTGCCAGCAGCCCGATCCGAAGGGACGGGGCTGAGCAGTTCTTC. It codes for CASSPIRRDGAEQFF.

V and J are TRBV4-1 and TRBJ2-2, with no clear D. V gave up 4 bases and J gave up 5 bases, with 11 bases separating them. The CDR3 has 14 amino acids. CDR1 and CDR2 (germline): MGHRA, YSYEKL. Here the CDR3 reads CASSPEHRTGELFF. DNA for the CDR3: TGCGCCAGCAGCCCGGAGCACCGTACCGGGGAGCTGTTTTTT.

This clonotype was seen a few times. The CDR3 sequence: CASSFSAVWDPEQYF. The CDR3 DNA follows: TGTGCCAGCAGTTTCTCCGCGGTATGGGACCCTGAACAGTACTTC. This rearrangement joins TRBV6-2 or TRBV6-3 to TRBJ2-5, with D perhaps TRBD1 or TRBD2 (5 bases each). The germline V and J ends were trimmed by 4 bases and 11 bases, with 23 bases remaining between them. The CDR3 has 15 residues. The germline CDR1 and CDR2 sequences are MNHEY and SVGEGT.

The chain uses TRBV20-1 and TRBJ2-1, with 11 bases matching TRBD2. CDR1 DFQATT and CDR2 SNEGSKA come from the germline V gene (reference sequence). Germline trimming cut 3 bases from V and 0 bases from J; bases unmatched to any gene: 10. The CDR3 loop spans 18 amino acids. CDR3 nucleotide sequence: TGCAGTGCTAGCAGTGTGGGACTAGCGGAAAGCTCCTACAATGAGCAGTTCTTC. Encoded protein: CSASSVGLAESSYNEQFF.

The genes are TRBV2 and TRBJ2-4; D gene uncertain. Trimming took 3 bases from V and 0 from J, leaving 9 bases between them. The V gene's germline CDR1 is SNHLY and CDR2 FYNNEI. This CDR3 has 15 amino acids. The CDR3, as DNA: TGTGCCAGCAGTGAGCTTGCCCTAGCCAAAAACATTCAGTACTTC. This gives the protein CASSELALAKNIQYF.

This clonotype turned up a few times. This chain connects TRBV6-6 to TRBJ1-3; 8 bases map to TRBD1. CDR3 length: 13 residues. The germline V gene encodes CDR1 MNHNY and CDR2 SVGAGI (reference sequence). V gave up 6 bases and J gave up 4 bases; unmatched junction bases: 2. CDR3 sequence reads: CASRRTGGNTIYF. CDR3 coding DNA: TGTGCCAGCAGGAGGACAGGGGGAAACACCATATATTTT.

The chain recombines TRBV2 with TRBJ2-7; TRBD2 might be the D (5 bases). Germline V CDR1 and CDR2: SNHLY, FYNNEI. Trimming stripped 4 bases from V and 0 bases from J, with 13 bases between. CDR3 length: 15 amino acids. For the CDR3, the DNA is TGTGCCAGCAGTGCGGATTTTGGGAGCTCCTACGAGCAGTACTTC. Residues: CASSADFGSSYEQYF.

This clonotype has only a few counts. The CDR3 coding sequence is TGCAGTGCCCTGGGACAGCCAGACACTGAAGCTTTCTTT. It specifies CSALGQPDTEAFF. The chain joins TRBV20-1 to TRBJ1-1; 7 nucleotides line up with TRBD1. Trimming took 6 bases from V and 3 from J; bases not matched to a gene: 7. The germline V gene encodes CDR1 DFQATT and CDR2 SNEGSKA (reference sequence). This CDR3 has 13 residues.

V gene TRBV7-9 combines with J gene TRBJ2-5; a possible D gene is TRBD2 (6 bases). This CDR3 contains 15 residues. Trimming shortened V by 4 bases and J by 3 bases, and 15 bases separated the two germline ends. Germline values: CDR1 SEHNR, CDR2 FQNEAQ (reference sequence). CDR3 DNA: TGTGCCAGCAGCTCCGGAGCGGACTACGAAGAGACCCAGTACTTC. It yields the protein CASSSGADYEETQYF.